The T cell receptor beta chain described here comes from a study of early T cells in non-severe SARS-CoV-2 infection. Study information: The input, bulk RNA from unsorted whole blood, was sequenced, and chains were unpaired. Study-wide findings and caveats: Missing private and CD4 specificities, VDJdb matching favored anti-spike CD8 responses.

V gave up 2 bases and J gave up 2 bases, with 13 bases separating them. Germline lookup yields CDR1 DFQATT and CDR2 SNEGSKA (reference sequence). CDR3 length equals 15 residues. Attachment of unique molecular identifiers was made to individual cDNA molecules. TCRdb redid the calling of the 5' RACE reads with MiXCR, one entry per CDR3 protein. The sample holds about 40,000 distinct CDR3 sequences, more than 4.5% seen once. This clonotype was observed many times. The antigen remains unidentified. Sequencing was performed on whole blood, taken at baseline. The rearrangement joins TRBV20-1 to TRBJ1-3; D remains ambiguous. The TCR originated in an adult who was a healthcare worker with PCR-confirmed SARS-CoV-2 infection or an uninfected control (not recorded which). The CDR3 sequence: CSARLPGDTGNTIYF. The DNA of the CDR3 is TGCAGTGCTAGACTCCCAGGCGATACTGGAAACACCATATATTTT.